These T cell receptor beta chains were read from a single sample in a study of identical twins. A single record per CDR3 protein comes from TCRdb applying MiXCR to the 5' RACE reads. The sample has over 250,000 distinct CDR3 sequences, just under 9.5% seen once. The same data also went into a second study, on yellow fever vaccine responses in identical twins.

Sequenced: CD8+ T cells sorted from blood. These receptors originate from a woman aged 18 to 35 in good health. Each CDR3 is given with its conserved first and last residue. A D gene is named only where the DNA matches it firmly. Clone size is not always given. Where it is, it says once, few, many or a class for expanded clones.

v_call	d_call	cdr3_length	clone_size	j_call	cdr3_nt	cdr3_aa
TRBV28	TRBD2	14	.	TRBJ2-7	TGTGCCAGCAGTACGGGAGGGCCCGCCTACGAGCAGTACTTC	CASSTGGPAYEQYF
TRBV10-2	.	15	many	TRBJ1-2	TGCGCCAGCAGGGCGGGACACCAAGCTAACTATGGCTACACCTTC	CASRAGHQANYGYTF
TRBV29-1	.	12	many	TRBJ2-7	TGCAGCGTTGCAGGGGCCACCTACGAGCAGTACTTC	CSVAGATYEQYF
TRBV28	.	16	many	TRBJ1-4	TGTGCCAGCAGGCCCGACGGGCCTGCAACTAATGAAAAACTGTTTTTT	CASRPDGPATNEKLFF
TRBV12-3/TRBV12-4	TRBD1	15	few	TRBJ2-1	TGTGCCAGCAGTCTCGAGAAGGGGGCCGACAATGAGCAGTTCTTC	CASSLEKGADNEQFF
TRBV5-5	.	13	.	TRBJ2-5	TGTGCCAGCATCAAGACAGGAGAAGAGACCCAGTACTTC	CASIKTGEETQYF
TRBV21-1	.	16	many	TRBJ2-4	TGTGCCAGCAGCAAAAAAAAGGGGTACAAGAGCGACATTCAGTACTTC	CASSKKKGYKSDIQYF
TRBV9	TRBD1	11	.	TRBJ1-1	TGTGCCAGCAGCGGGGACAGATACGCTTTCTTT	CASSGDRYAFF
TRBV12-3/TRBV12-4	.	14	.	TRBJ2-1	TGTGCCAGCAGTTCGCTAGTTGAGGGGAATGAGCAGTTCTTC	CASSSLVEGNEQFF
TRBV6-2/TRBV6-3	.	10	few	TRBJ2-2	TGTGCCAGTGGGTCCGGGGAGCTGTTTTTT	CASGSGELFF
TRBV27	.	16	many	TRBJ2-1	TGTGCCAGCAGTATTCGGGGGGCAGGCTCCTACAATGAGCAGTTCTTC	CASSIRGAGSYNEQFF
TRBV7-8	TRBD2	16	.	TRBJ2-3	TGTGCCAGCAGCAACCGGACTAGCGGGGTATCCGATACGCAGTATTTT	CASSNRTSGVSDTQYF
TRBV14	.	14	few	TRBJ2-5	TGTGCCAGCAGCCAATCGGGACGGGCAGAGACCCAGTACTTC	CASSQSGRAETQYF
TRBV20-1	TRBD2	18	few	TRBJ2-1	TGCAGTGCCGAACCGGGACTAGTCCCCCTGGGCTCCTACAATGAGCAGTTCTTC	CSAEPGLVPLGSYNEQFF